The clone carrying this T cell receptor (beta chain) was observed many times. Its target is unknown. Template was genomic DNA; TCR beta CDR3 amplified in two multiplex PCR rounds. For every TRBV and TRBJ gene, a specific primer was used in first-round PCR. Each CDR3 protein is one row after TCRdb ran MiXCR on the multiplex PCR reads. Among 20,000 to 25,000 distinct CDR3 sequences, around two fifths were seen once, and the ten largest hold less than 40%. This sample is drawn from a study of prognosis after radiotherapy for stage I lung cancer. On the study more broadly: The study deemed all of its non-small cell lung cancer patients medically inoperable. After radiotherapy, about 14 showed no significant progression while a few developed distant metastases (median approximately 7 months).

The CDR3 covers 17 residues. The germline gives CDR1 LGHNA, CDR2 YSLEER. V shed 1 base and J 1 base; nucleotides not matched to a gene: 10. Study results and caveats: Lower values of Shannon entropy after stereotactic body radiation therapy were seen in patients who developed distant metastases. Patients without metastases reportedly showed TRBV and TRBJ gene usage unlike that of patients with metastases.

Source: PBMCs, taken before or after stereotactic body radiation therapy (not recorded which). V usage is TRBV4-3 and J usage is TRBJ2-7, with 7 positions matching TRBD1. This receptor was identified in a donor aged 50 or older with non-small cell lung cancer. The CDR3 bases are TGCGCCAGCAGCCAAGCCCCAACAGGGGCCCTTTCCTACGAGCAGTACTTC. This gives the protein CASSQAPTGALSYEQYF.